This T cell receptor (beta chain) emerged from a study of CD8 T cells in Susac syndrome. After extraction with the RNeasy kit, about 0.5 to 1 ug of the RNA was reverse transcribed using random hexamers. Amplification of TCR beta CDR3 was carried out by immunoSEQ multiplex PCR, which covered 54 Vbeta and 13 Jbeta segments. One entry per CDR3 protein results from TCRdb running MiXCR on the immunoSEQ multiplex PCR reads. Counted here are approximately 170,000 distinct CDR3 sequences, about 92% occurring once; the ten biggest clones make up around 0.075%. Sequencing of TCR beta was performed on blood CD8+ T cells and on blood CD4+ T cells. The control participants were healthy donors, and these controls were matched with respect to both age and sex. V trimming: 4 bases; J trimming: 3 bases; junction bases outside the gene matches: 3. The CDR3 has 14 amino acids. Per germline, CDR1 LGHDT and CDR2 YNNKEL (reference sequence).

The specimen sequenced was CD4+ T cells from PBMCs. The chain carries TRBV3-1 and TRBJ2-3; 8 bases agree with TRBD2. The TCR comes from a human donor in good health. The CDR3 DNA is TGTGCCAGCAGCCCCCGACTAGCGACAGATACGCAGTATTTT. This translates into CASSPRLATDTQYF.